This entry lists 27 T cell receptor beta chains sequenced from one sample in a study of beta chain features in type 1 diabetes. Study results and caveats: Moderate but significant shortening of TCRB CDR3s was recorded in all four CD4+ subsets from Type 1 diabetes patients.

The entirety of the isolated RNA underwent reverse transcription, so expressed TCRB transcripts were sequenced. This table comes from immunoSEQ multiplex PCR, and its TCRdb copy is limited to in-frame clones, with some not included. The sample records over 150,000 clones, approximately 8.1% being singletons. Antigens for these TCRs are unknown. The specimen was central memory CD4+ T cells from blood. These receptors all come from a man younger than 35 with type 1 diabetes.

This clone was recorded a few times. The genes are TRBV7-9 and TRBJ1-2; no clear D. There are 13 residues in the CDR3. CDR1 and CDR2 (germline): SEHNR, FQNEAQ (reference sequence). V was clipped by 8 bases and J by 7 bases, with 17 bases between them. CDR3 loop: CASGTSGRSGYTF. The DNA for the CDR3 is TGTGCCAGCGGAACCTCGGGGAGAAGTGGCTACACCTTC.

There are many counts of this clone. The gene calls are TRBV29-1 and TRBJ1-2; 10 bases map to TRBD1. The germline gives CDR1 SQVTM, CDR2 ANQGSEA. This CDR3 has 12 amino acids. The ends lost 6 bases at V and 8 bases at J; junction bases unmatched: 6. The CDR3 here is CSVAGQGYGYTF. CDR3 DNA: TGCAGCGTGGCGGGACAGGGGTACGGCTACACCTTC.

This clone was seen a handful of times. This chain connects TRBV28 to TRBJ2-5; unclear D gene. Germline V gene lookup returns CDR1 MDHEN and CDR2 SYDVKM. Trimming took off 7 bases at V and 1 base at J, with 7 bases between the two ends. This CDR3 has 12 residues. DNA of the CDR3: TGTGCCAGCACGATCGGCCAAGAGACCCAGTACTTC. The encoded protein is CASTIGQETQYF.

The V gene is TRBV7-2, the J gene TRBJ2-2; 14 bases agree with TRBD2. Germline V gene sequence: CDR1 SGHTA, CDR2 FQGNSA. The CDR3 runs to 15 residues. V dropped 3 bases and J dropped 10; count of bases not matched to a gene: 4. Here the CDR3 reads CASSLGLAGVEELFF. CDR3 coding DNA: TGTGCCAGCAGCTTGGGACTAGCGGGAGTCGAGGAGCTGTTTTTT.

V usage is TRBV15 and J usage is TRBJ1-2, with D possibly matching TRBD1 (5 bases). CDR1 and CDR2 (germline): LNHNV, YYDKDF (reference sequence). The CDR3 extends over 14 amino acids. V lost 1 base and J 3 bases, leaving 9 bases between the germline ends. This CDR3 is CATSRGGAYYGYTF. The DNA of the CDR3 is TGTGCCACCAGCAGAGGTGGGGCTTACTATGGCTACACCTTC.

This CDR3 is CATSRVPQRGYNNEQFF. CDR3 nucleotides: TGTGCCACCAGCAGAGTACCCCAGCGGGGATACAACAATGAGCAGTTCTTC. The rearrangement links TRBV15 to TRBJ2-1, with 7 bases fitting TRBD2. Germline assignment: CDR1 LNHNV and CDR2 YYDKDF (reference sequence). Germline trimming cut 1 base from V and 5 bases from J; bases unmatched to any gene: 11. This CDR3 is 17 amino acids long.

The chain employs TRBV29-1 and TRBJ2-7; D not certain. V lost 3 bases to trimming and J lost 0 bases, with 9 bases between them. Germline V gene sequence: CDR1 SQVTM, CDR2 ANQGSEA. The CDR3 has 13 residues. CDR3 in amino acids: CSVESTHSYEQYF. The CDR3 DNA is TGCAGCGTTGAGTCCACACACTCCTACGAGCAGTACTTC.

This chain uses TRBV5-1 with TRBJ2-1; 13 nucleotides align to TRBD2. Germline V lookup: CDR1 SGHRS, CDR2 YFSETQ. The CDR3 extends over 15 amino acids. V lost 3 bases to trimming and J lost 7 bases; unmatched junction nucleotides: 4. CDR3 DNA: TGCGCCAGCAGCTCCGGGACTAGCGGGGTGAATGAGCAGTTCTTC. Translated: CASSSGTSGVNEQFF. Full variable domain (outside the CDR3, taken from reference TRBV5-1 and TRBJ2-1): KAGVTQTPRYLIKTRGQQVTLSCSPISGHRSVSWYQQTPGQGLQFLFEYFSETQRNKGNFPGRFSGRQFSNSRSEMNVSTLELGDSALYLCASSSGTSGVNEQFFGPGTRLTVL.

V is TRBV11-3 and J is TRBJ2-1; 7 bases map to TRBD1. The junction had 2 bases not matched to a gene; V was cut back by 4 bases and J by 8 bases. Germline assignment: CDR1 SGHNT and CDR2 YENEEA. The CDR3 is made up of 12 amino acids. The CDR3, as DNA: TGTGCCAGCAGCTCAGGACAGGATGAGCAGTTCTTC. As protein: CASSSGQDEQFF.

The V and J genes are TRBV15 and TRBJ1-1; 8 nucleotides agree with TRBD1. Trimming cost V 2 bases and J 0 bases; bases outside gene matches: 5. Germline V gives CDR1 LNHNV, CDR2 YYDKDF (reference sequence). CDR3 size: 16 residues. DNA for the CDR3: TGTGCCACCAGCAGACTGACAGGGGTCGTGAACACTGAAGCTTTCTTT. Translated, it gives CATSRLTGVVNTEAFF.

This chain uses TRBV20-1 with TRBJ2-5; D is unclear. V lost 5 bases to trimming and J lost 5 bases, with 9 bases between them. The CDR3 runs to 11 residues. Looked up from germline, CDR1 is DFQATT and CDR2 is SNEGSKA (reference sequence). CDR3: CSAPDTETQYF. CDR3 DNA: TGCAGTGCTCCAGATACGGAGACCCAGTACTTC.

The chain couples TRBV28 to TRBJ1-5; D is undetermined. This CDR3 region has 11 residues. Trimming pared 8 bases from V and 12 bases from J, leaving 14 bases between. The germline gives CDR1 MDHEN, CDR2 SYDVKM. The CDR3: CASGTSRIQHF. The CDR3 DNA reads TGTGCCAGCGGAACCTCGAGGATCCAGCATTTT.

A few counts support this clone. The chain couples TRBV19 to TRBJ2-7; TRBD1 might be the D (6 bases). V shed 4 bases and J shed 3 bases, with 10 bases lying between them. Per the germline V gene, CDR1 is LNHDA and CDR2 is SQIVND (reference sequence). The CDR3 extends over 13 amino acids. As DNA, the CDR3 is TGTGCCAGTAGTACCACAGGGCTCTACGAGCAGTACTTC. It translates to CASSTTGLYEQYF.

This clone was recorded many times. This chain connects TRBV29-1 to TRBJ2-2; D is undetermined. Trimming took off 8 bases at V and 3 bases at J, with 7 bases between the two ends. CDR1 is SQVTM, CDR2 ANQGSEA, per germline. This CDR3 contains 11 residues. For the CDR3, the DNA is TGCAGCCCCCACTACACCGGGGAGCTGTTTTTT. The encoded protein is CSPHYTGELFF.

V and J are TRBV6-6 and TRBJ2-2; D is possibly TRBD2 (5 bases). With 4 bases removed from V and 6 bases from J, the gap between germline ends came to 12 bases. The germline V gene encodes CDR1 MNHNY and CDR2 SVGAGI (reference sequence). The CDR3 is 14 amino acids. The CDR3 protein is CASSSHGAAGELFF. In nucleotides, the CDR3 is TGTGCCAGCAGTTCCCACGGAGCGGCCGGGGAGCTGTTTTTT.

There are a few counts of this clone. The V call is TRBV5-1, the J call TRBJ2-5; 8 positions match TRBD1. The V gene end was trimmed by 0 bases and the J gene end by 4 bases; junction bases not matched to a gene: 2. Germline lookup yields CDR1 SGHRS and CDR2 YFSETQ. The CDR3 is 14 residues long. The CDR3 region has the DNA TGCGCCAGCAGCTTGGCGGGACAGGCAGAGACCCAGTACTTC. Translation: CASSLAGQAETQYF.

This clone occurred a few times. The V and J genes are TRBV6-1 and TRBJ1-1; D is ambiguous. The CDR3 spans 14 residues. Germline-derived CDR1 and CDR2 are MNHNS and SASEGT. Trimming cost V 3 bases and J 6 bases, with 14 bases left between them. The CDR3 bases are TGTGCCAGCAGTGAGCGTACAGTGGATGCTGAAGCTTTCTTT. Amino acids: CASSERTVDAEAFF.

The genes are TRBV28 and TRBJ2-7, with unresolved D. The CDR3 loop spans 13 amino acids. Germline loops: CDR1 MDHEN, CDR2 SYDVKM. V gave up 3 bases and J gave up 5 bases, with 11 bases separating them. The CDR3 DNA is TGTGCCAGCAGTTTTAGTTTAGAGAACGAGCAGTACTTC. This gives the protein CASSFSLENEQYF.

This clone has a handful of counts. This rearrangement joins TRBV29-1 to TRBJ1-4; no definite D call. Germline V gene lookup returns CDR1 SQVTM and CDR2 ANQGSEA. Trimming took off 4 bases at V and 8 bases at J, with 14 bases between the two ends. The CDR3 consists of 13 residues. CDR3 sequence (DNA): TGCAGCGTTGCGGATAGACCGGGGGAAAAACTGTTTTTT. Amino acids: CSVADRPGEKLFF.

The gene calls are TRBV29-1 and TRBJ2-5; 8 bases match TRBD2. The CDR3 loop spans 15 amino acids. V was pared by 6 bases and J by 1 base, with 10 bases of the junction left unmatched. CDR1 SQVTM and CDR2 ANQGSEA come from the germline V gene. The CDR3 nucleotides are TGCAGCGTCGCCGATAGCGGGGAGGGCCAAGAGACCCAGTACTTC. Its protein is CSVADSGEGQETQYF.

The chain links TRBV2 to TRBJ2-7; the D is unclear. The V gene lost 6 bases and the J gene lost 3 bases, with 9 bases spanning the gap. Per germline, CDR1 SNHLY and CDR2 FYNNEI. The CDR3 loop spans 12 amino acids. For the CDR3, the DNA is TGTGCCAGCAGCGTCTCTAACTACGAGCAGTACTTC. It specifies CASSVSNYEQYF.

This clone was counted between two and nine times. The gene calls are TRBV18 and TRBJ2-1; 11 bases match TRBD2. The CDR3 totals 15 residues. Germline CDR1 is KGHSH and CDR2 is LQKENI. Unmatched junction bases numbered 5, after V lost 3 bases and J lost 7 bases. The CDR3 region has the DNA TGTGCCAGCTCACCCAAGGGACTAGCGGATAATGAGCAGTTCTTC. Protein sequence: CASSPKGLADNEQFF.

This clone turned up a few times. The rearrangement uses TRBV9 and TRBJ2-1; 11 nucleotides agree with TRBD2. CDR1 SGDLS and CDR2 YYNGEE come from the germline V gene. V was pared by 4 bases and J by 0 bases, with 21 bases of the junction left unmatched. This CDR3 region has 22 residues. CDR3 loop: CASSPPGTSGWVGVSSYNEQFF. The DNA of the CDR3 is TGTGCCAGCAGCCCACCCGGGACTAGCGGTTGGGTCGGGGTTAGCTCCTACAATGAGCAGTTCTTC.

This clone has only a few counts. The CDR3 loop reads CASSRSGTGGTEAFF. The CDR3 coding sequence is TGTGCCAGCAGCCGGTCCGGGACAGGGGGCACTGAAGCTTTCTTT. The rearrangement joins TRBV7-9 to TRBJ1-1, with 11 bases aligning to TRBD1. Germline CDR1 and CDR2: SEHNR and FQNEAQ (reference sequence). V shed 5 bases, J shed 4 bases, and the junction held 6 bases outside the gene matches. The CDR3 is 15 residues long. The variable domain in full, completed from reference TRBV7-9 and TRBJ1-1, reads DTGVSQNPRHKITKRGQNVTFRCDPISEHNRLYWYRQTLGQGPEFLTYFQNEAQLEKSRLLSDRFSAERPKGSFSTLEIQRTEQGDSAMYLCASSRSGTGGTEAFFGQGTRLTVV.

The chain employs TRBV29-1 and TRBJ2-7, with 8 bases that match TRBD2. Germline CDR1 SQVTM, CDR2 ANQGSEA. The CDR3 has 14 residues. J was trimmed by 7 bases and V by 0 bases; bases with no gene match: 8. The CDR3 sequence is CSVEDPREGVEQYF. DNA for the CDR3: TGCAGCGTTGAAGATCCCCGGGAGGGGGTGGAGCAGTACTTC.

This chain links TRBV9 with TRBJ2-4; tentatively, D is TRBD1 (5 bases). The V end was cut by 0 bases, the J end by 12 bases, with 16 bases between. Germline CDR1 and CDR2: SGDLS and YYNGEE. The length of the CDR3 is 14 residues. The CDR3 region has the DNA TGTGCCAGCAGCGTAGAAGACGGTTGGGGCAATCAGTACTTC. Its protein product is CASSVEDGWGNQYF.

The chain combines TRBV28 with TRBJ2-7; 10 bases align to TRBD1. V dropped 10 bases and J dropped 2; count of bases not matched to a gene: 14. From germline, CDR1 is MDHEN and CDR2 SYDVKM. The CDR3 is 16 residues long. The CDR3: CATRTAGQGGPYEQYF. The CDR3 bases are TGTGCCACCAGGACCGCAGGACAGGGGGGCCCCTACGAGCAGTACTTC. Full variable domain (rest looked up from reference TRBV28 and TRBJ2-7): DVKVTQSSRYLVKRTGEKVFLECVQDMDHENMFWYRQDPGLGLRLIYFSYDVKMKEKGDIPEGYSVSREKKERFSLILESASTNQTSMYLCATRTAGQGGPYEQYFGPGTRLTVT.